This TCR beta chain was observed in a study of patients and donors after allogeneic stem cell transplantation. MiXCR was run by TCRdb on the RT-PCR reads, yielding one entry per CDR3 protein. The sample has roughly 960,000 distinct CDR3 sequences; roughly 18% are singletons. This clonotype was observed a few times. The CDR3 runs to 14 residues. The germline V and J ends were trimmed by 1 base and 3 bases, with 10 bases remaining between them. CDR1 and CDR2 (germline): SGHRS, YFSETQ. The chain is built from TRBV5-1 and TRBJ1-2; TRBD1 is a possible D gene (5 bases). Material for sequencing was blood, either unsorted or a sorted T cell fraction (not recorded which). This TCR was recovered from a human donor who was either an allogeneic HSCT recipient or a stem cell or donor lymphocyte infusion donor (not recorded which). It is not recorded whose cells these are; they may come from a transplant donor. CDR3 nucleotides: TGCGCCAGCAGCTTGCCCCTGGGGGACTATGGCTACACCTTC. Translated: CASSLPLGDYGYTF. The full variable domain, with the rest looked up from reference TRBV5-1 and TRBJ1-2, is KAGVTQTPRYLIKTRGQQVTLSCSPISGHRSVSWYQQTPGQGLQFLFEYFSETQRNKGNFPGRFSGRQFSNSRSEMNVSTLELGDSALYLCASSLPLGDYGYTFGSGTRLTVV.